The 9 T cell receptor beta chains in this list originate from one sample, sequenced in a study of cytomegalovirus exposure and HLA in healthy donors. The PCR used 60 Vbeta and 13 Jbeta primers. Measured with immunoSEQ multiplex PCR; TCRdb has only the in-frame clones, and not every one. Seen here are about 120,000 clones, 75% observed once, and the top ten hold just under 3%. The source material was PBMCs. These receptor sequences come from a woman aged 40 to 49 in good health and CMV-seropositive.

This chain connects TRBV7-9 to TRBJ2-3; 13 bases line up with TRBD2. V gave up 5 bases and J gave up 1 base; unmatched junction bases: 0. The CDR3 runs 15 residues. CDR1 and CDR2 (germline): SEHNR, FQNEAQ (reference sequence). As DNA, the CDR3 is TGTGCCAGCAGCGGACTAGCGGGAGGCACAGATACGCAGTATTTT. As protein: CASSGLAGGTDTQYF.

The V gene is TRBV6-5, the J gene TRBJ2-7, with 7 bases matching TRBD2. The V segment lost 4 bases and the J segment 4 bases; nucleotides outside the gene matches: 10. CDR3 length: 15 residues. Germline V gives CDR1 MNHEY, CDR2 SVGAGI. DNA of the CDR3: TGTGCCAGCAGTTCCCGGGGAGGGGTTTTTTACGAGCAGTACTTC. It yields the protein CASSSRGGVFYEQYF.

V and J are TRBV5-4 and TRBJ2-5, with D perhaps TRBD2 (5 bases). This CDR3 spans 18 amino acids. Germline V gene data show CDR1 as SGHNT and CDR2 as YYREEE (reference sequence). V was trimmed by 4 bases and J by 1 base, leaving 23 bases between them. CDR3 loop: CASSIRTAGVTVQETQYF. In nucleotides, the CDR3 is TGTGCCAGCAGCATACGCACCGCCGGGGTAACAGTCCAAGAGACCCAGTACTTC.

V usage is TRBV7-2 and J usage is TRBJ2-5; D is ambiguous. Germline V gene sequence: CDR1 SGHTA, CDR2 FQGNSA. This CDR3 has 11 amino acids. Trimming took off 3 bases at V and 5 bases at J, with 4 bases between the two ends. The CDR3 region has the DNA TGTGCCAGCAGCTTCTTCGAGACCCAGTACTTC. Translated: CASSFFETQYF.

V usage is TRBV27 and J usage is TRBJ2-7; 9 nucleotides agree with TRBD1. The CDR3 length is 14 residues. The germline CDR1 and CDR2 sequences are MNHEY and SMNVEV (reference sequence). With 8 bases clipped from V and 2 bases from J, the junction kept 7 bases outside the gene matches. The CDR3: CASSWTGATYEQYF. CDR3 DNA: TGTGCCAGCTCCTGGACAGGGGCTACCTACGAGCAGTACTTC.

The rearrangement uses TRBV2 and TRBJ1-2, with TRBD1 as a possible D gene (6 bases). V was pared by 2 bases and J by 6 bases, with 16 bases between. Germline V CDR1 and CDR2: SNHLY, FYNNEI. CDR3 size: 15 residues. The CDR3 DNA follows: TGTGCCAGCAGTGAAATGGGGGGGCGTCCCGATGGCTACACCTTC. This translates into CASSEMGGRPDGYTF.

V is TRBV28 and J is TRBJ2-5; 8 nucleotides match TRBD1. V gave up 6 bases and J gave up 5 bases; unmatched junction bases: 14. CDR3 size: 16 residues. From germline, CDR1 is MDHEN and CDR2 SYDVKM. The CDR3 DNA reads TGTGCCAGCAGATGGGACAGGTGGGGGGTGGAGGAGACCCAGTACTTC. Its translation: CASRWDRWGVEETQYF.

The chain is built from TRBV29-1 and TRBJ1-5, with 7 bases fitting TRBD1. The CDR3 covers 14 residues. Trimming took 6 bases from V and 1 from J; bases not matched to a gene: 6. CDR1 and CDR2 (germline): SQVTM, ANQGSEA. The CDR3 is CSVLTGVSNQPQHF. The CDR3 DNA follows: TGCAGCGTCCTTACAGGGGTAAGCAATCAGCCCCAGCATTTT.

V gene TRBV2 combines with J gene TRBJ1-5; perhaps TRBD1 as D (5 bases). The germline CDR1 and CDR2 sequences are SNHLY and FYNNEI. V shed 4 bases and J shed 6 bases, with 13 bases lying between them. CDR3 length equals 14 residues. CDR3 sequence reads: CASSGQVRGQPQHF. DNA of the CDR3: TGTGCCAGCAGTGGGCAGGTTAGGGGTCAGCCCCAGCATTTT.